Presented here are 25 T cell receptor beta chains from one specimen sequenced in a study of spatial heterogeneity in lung cancer. Study-level results: How many expanded intratumoral alpha and beta TCRs were present tracked the tumor mutation count, which was a count of nonsynonymous mutations.

These TCRs' antigens remain unknown. TCRdb reanalysed the 5' RACE reads using MiXCR and keeps one entry per CDR3 protein. Among about 18,000 distinct CDR3 sequences listed, about 6.5% were seen once. Time point indicated: sample taken at primary tumor resection. The specimen was lung tumor tissue, collected at surgery. The receptor source for this set is a female donor with early-stage non-small cell lung cancer.

V gene TRBV4-3 combines with J gene TRBJ2-3; 7 bases line up with TRBD1. The germline CDR1 and CDR2 sequences are LGHNA and YSLEER. The CDR3 length is 16 residues. The V gene end was trimmed by 1 base and the J gene end by 2 bases; junction bases not matched to a gene: 6. In DNA form, the CDR3 reads TGCGCCAGCAGCCAAGGTAGGGGGCGGATCACAGATACGCAGTATTTT. Protein sequence: CASSQGRGRITDTQYF.

This clonotype was recorded at least ten times. The chain has TRBV6-2 or TRBV6-3 and TRBJ1-4, with TRBD1 identical over 7 bases. The CDR3 is 15 amino acids. Germline values: CDR1 MNHEY, CDR2 SVGEGT. V shed 5 bases, J shed 3 bases, and the junction held 6 bases outside the gene matches. The CDR3 spells CASSTTGLANEKLFF. The CDR3 nucleotides are TGTGCCAGCAGTACGACAGGGTTGGCTAATGAAAAACTGTTTTTT.

The sample holds a few counts of this clonotype. The V and J genes are TRBV28 and TRBJ2-3, with 7 bases fitting TRBD1. V lost 1 base to trimming and J lost 2 bases; unmatched junction nucleotides: 9. The germline gives CDR1 MDHEN, CDR2 SYDVKM. CDR3 length: 17 amino acids. CDR3 in amino acids: CASSLLKGAGPTDTQYF. The CDR3, as DNA: TGTGCCAGCAGTTTATTAAAGGGGGCAGGGCCCACAGATACGCAGTATTTT.

There are many counts of this clonotype. The chain carries TRBV20-1 and TRBJ1-2; 9 bases are shared with TRBD1. After removal of 5 bases from V and 4 bases from J, the junction contained 17 bases not matched to a gene. Germline V gene data show CDR1 as DFQATT and CDR2 as SNEGSKA (reference sequence). The CDR3 contains 17 residues. This CDR3 is CSAARDREYSSSYGYTF. In DNA, the CDR3 is TGCAGTGCTGCCCGGGACAGGGAATACTCGAGCTCCTATGGCTACACCTTC.

This clonotype appeared many times. The chain is built from TRBV7-2 and TRBJ2-3; possibly TRBD2 for D (5 bases). CDR3 length equals 15 residues. V gave up 5 bases and J gave up 0 bases, with 12 bases separating them. Germline values: CDR1 SGHTA, CDR2 FQGNSA. CDR3 nucleotide sequence: TGTGCCAGCAGCCGTACTAGGACTAGCACAGATACGCAGTATTTT. As protein: CASSRTRTSTDTQYF.

This clonotype was seen ten or more times. This chain links TRBV12-3 or TRBV12-4 with TRBJ1-1; 9 bases agree with TRBD1. The J segment lost 2 bases and the V segment lost 5 bases, leaving 6 bases of the junction unmatched. The CDR3 length is 15 residues. CDR3 residues: CASSQGTGINTEAFF. The CDR3 DNA follows: TGTGCCAGCAGTCAGGGGACAGGGATAAACACTGAAGCTTTCTTT.

At least ten counts were recorded for this clonotype. The J gene is TRBJ2-5, the V gene TRBV28; no clear D gene. The germline gives CDR1 MDHEN, CDR2 SYDVKM. Trimming took 3 bases from V and 5 from J, leaving 4 bases between them. The CDR3 has 11 amino acids. DNA for the CDR3: TGTGCCAGCAGTTTTAGGGAGACCCAGTACTTC. This encodes CASSFRETQYF.

V usage is TRBV20-1 and J usage is TRBJ2-1; tentatively, D is TRBD1 or TRBD2 (5 bases each). Germline loops: CDR1 DFQATT, CDR2 SNEGSKA (reference sequence). The CDR3 runs 13 residues. The V gene lost 8 bases and the J gene lost 3 bases, with 14 bases spanning the gap. The CDR3 here is CSTPRGDYNEQFF. In DNA, the CDR3 is TGCAGTACTCCCCGGGGCGACTACAATGAGCAGTTCTTC.

At least ten counts were recorded for this clonotype. The chain is built from TRBV7-6 and TRBJ1-5; no clear D gene. Germline CDR1 reads SGHVS; CDR2 reads FNYEAQ. The CDR3 is 16 residues long. V was clipped by 2 bases and J by 2 bases, with 13 bases between them. The CDR3 region has the DNA TGTGCCAGCAGCTTAAGTTCGGGGTGGGGCAATCAGCCCCAGCATTTT. Translated, it gives CASSLSSGWGNQPQHF. Complete variable domain (other parts from reference TRBV7-6 and TRBJ1-5): GAGVSQSPRYKVTKRGQDVALRCDPISGHVSLYWYRQALGQGPEFLTYFNYEAQQDKSGLPNDRFSAERPEGSISTLTIQRTEQRDSAMYRCASSLSSGWGNQPQHFGDGTRLSIL.

This clonotype has a count of ten or more. This rearrangement joins TRBV18 to TRBJ2-7, with TRBD2 matching over 8 bases. The germline V gene has CDR1 KGHSH and CDR2 LQKENI. The V segment lost 2 bases and the J segment 5 bases; nucleotides outside the gene matches: 11. CDR3 length equals 16 residues. CDR3 nucleotide sequence: TGTGCCAGCTCACCATCGACTGCAGCGGGAGCCCACGAGCAGTACTTC. It specifies CASSPSTAAGAHEQYF.

This clonotype was detected many times. J is TRBJ1-5 and V is TRBV27; D perhaps matches TRBD1 (6 bases). Germline V gene lookup returns CDR1 MNHEY and CDR2 SMNVEV (reference sequence). V was cut by 6 bases and J by 6 bases, with 15 bases left in between. There are 14 residues in the CDR3. The CDR3 DNA follows: TGTGCCAGCAGGCTCAGCAGGGGCGTTCAGCCCCAGCATTTT. Translating it yields CASRLSRGVQPQHF.

This clonotype was counted at least ten times. The genes are TRBV28 and TRBJ2-1; D possibly corresponds to TRBD2 (5 bases). Trimming stripped 6 bases from V and 3 bases from J, with 18 bases between. The CDR3 is 16 amino acids. Germline V gives CDR1 MDHEN, CDR2 SYDVKM. CDR3 nucleotide sequence: TGTGCCAGCAGCCTAGGGCCAGCGGCAGGCTACAATGAGCAGTTCTTC. It codes for CASSLGPAAGYNEQFF.

The chain employs TRBV29-1 and TRBJ2-3; TRBD2 aligns across 12 bases. This CDR3 is built from 15 residues. The germline V gene has CDR1 SQVTM and CDR2 ANQGSEA. Unmatched junction bases numbered 2, after V lost 4 bases and J lost 0 bases. The CDR3 is CSVAGTSGSTDTQYF. The CDR3 nucleotides read TGCAGCGTTGCCGGGACTAGCGGGAGCACAGATACGCAGTATTTT.

This clonotype was seen at least ten times. The CDR3 region is CASSGGQREQFF. For the CDR3, the DNA is TGTGCCAGCAGCGGCGGACAAAGAGAGCAGTTCTTC. The chain uses TRBV2 and TRBJ2-1; tentative D call: TRBD1 (5 bases). The CDR3 has 12 residues. In germline, CDR1 is SNHLY, CDR2 FYNNEI. The V and J ends lost 6 bases and 10 bases respectively, with 13 bases between them. The full variable domain, completed using reference TRBV2 and TRBJ2-1, is EPEVTQTPSHQVTQMGQEVILRCVPISNHLYFYWYRQILGQKVEFLVSFYNNEISEKSEIFDDQFSVERPDGSNFTLKIRSTKLEDSAMYFCASSGGQREQFFGPGTRLTVL.

This clonotype was seen repeatedly, ten times or more. This chain uses TRBV7-6 with TRBJ2-3; no clear D. V gave up 5 bases and J gave up 9 bases, with 15 bases separating them. The CDR3 has 13 amino acids. CDR1 is SGHVS and CDR2 is FNYEAQ in the germline V gene. CDR3 sequence (DNA): TGTGCCAGCAGCCCAAATCATGGTGTCACGCAGTATTTT. Translating it yields CASSPNHGVTQYF.

This clonotype was detected ten times or more. This sequence joins TRBV11-2 and TRBJ2-2; 8 nucleotides match TRBD2. Trimming took 1 base from V and 3 from J; bases not matched to a gene: 7. The CDR3 has 17 residues. Looked up from germline, CDR1 is SGHAT and CDR2 is FQNNGV. As DNA, the CDR3 is TGTGCCAGCAGCTTAGTTCCCGGGGGGGGGTACACCGGGGAGCTGTTTTTT. Amino acid sequence: CASSLVPGGGYTGELFF.

This clonotype was seen repeatedly, ten times or more. This chain links TRBV6-2 or TRBV6-3 with TRBJ2-5, with 9 bases lining up with TRBD2. The V gene's germline CDR1 is MNHEY and CDR2 SVGEGT. The CDR3 runs 16 residues. The trim removed 2 bases at V and 2 bases at J, leaving 6 bases unmatched. CDR3: CASSYGRGRVQETQYF. As DNA, the CDR3 is TGTGCCAGCAGTTACGGCCGCGGGAGGGTACAAGAGACCCAGTACTTC.

This clonotype was seen many times. The chain links TRBV20-1 to TRBJ2-2; 11 nucleotides align to TRBD2. The CDR3 length is 15 residues. The ends lost 6 bases at V and 7 bases at J; junction bases unmatched: 10. Looked up from germline, CDR1 is DFQATT and CDR2 is SNEGSKA (reference sequence). CDR3 protein: CSADTSGRKDGELFF. DNA of the CDR3: TGCAGTGCAGATACTAGCGGGAGAAAGGACGGGGAGCTGTTTTTT.

This clonotype came up many times. The rearrangement joins TRBV12-3 or TRBV12-4 to TRBJ1-1; 7 bases line up with TRBD1. With 7 bases clipped from V and 4 bases from J, the junction kept 9 bases outside the gene matches. The CDR3 has 14 amino acids. Written as DNA, the CDR3 is TGTGCCAGCAATGCACAGGGGATTCGCACTGAAGCTTTCTTT. This codes for CASNAQGIRTEAFF.

This clonotype was seen at least ten times. This chain links TRBV5-1 with TRBJ1-4, with D perhaps TRBD1 (6 bases). V dropped 2 bases and J dropped 4 bases, with 12 bases sitting between them. This CDR3 region has 15 residues. Germline V CDR1 and CDR2: SGHRS, YFSETQ. CDR3 sequence: CASSFTTGLNEKLFF. The CDR3 bases are TGCGCCAGCAGCTTTACGACAGGACTTAATGAAAAACTGTTTTTT.

This clonotype was seen once. The rearrangement joins TRBV5-1 to TRBJ2-3, with unresolved D. Between the trimmed V and J ends, which lost 2 bases and 3 bases, there was a span of 7 bases. Germline V gene sequence: CDR1 SGHRS, CDR2 YFSETQ. The CDR3 runs to 13 residues. The CDR3 DNA reads TGCGCCAGCAGCTTCGCCCGGACAGATACGCAGTATTTT. Encoded protein: CASSFARTDTQYF.

This clonotype was seen many times. The chain couples TRBV27 to TRBJ2-2, with 10 nucleotides matching TRBD2. This CDR3 region has 15 residues. CDR1 and CDR2 (germline): MNHEY, SMNVEV (reference sequence). The ends lost 1 base at V and 6 bases at J; junction bases unmatched: 2. The DNA of the CDR3 is TGTGCCAGCAGTTTATTTCTAGCGGGAGCCGGGGAGCTGTTTTTT. Its translation: CASSLFLAGAGELFF.

This clonotype showed up many times. CDR3 loop: CASSSRGTDSPLHF. CDR3 DNA: TGTGCCAGCAGCTCTCGGGGGACGGATTCACCCCTCCACTTT. The chain joins TRBV6-5 to TRBJ1-6; a weak D match, TRBD1 (5 bases). V was clipped by 6 bases and J by 8 bases, with 14 bases between them. This CDR3 comprises 14 residues. Germline values: CDR1 MNHEY, CDR2 SVGAGI.

The V call is TRBV9, the J call TRBJ2-2; 11 bases are a match to TRBD2. CDR3 size: 16 residues. The V segment lost 3 bases and the J segment 7 bases; nucleotides outside the gene matches: 8. Germline V gives CDR1 SGDLS, CDR2 YYNGEE. The CDR3 region is CASSGILAGENGELFF. The CDR3 DNA reads as TGTGCCAGCAGCGGAATACTAGCGGGAGAGAACGGGGAGCTGTTTTTT.

This clonotype was recorded at least ten times. This rearrangement joins TRBV7-2 to TRBJ2-1; D perhaps matches TRBD2 (6 bases). CDR1 and CDR2 (germline): SGHTA, FQGNSA. The CDR3 runs to 12 residues. The V end lost 6 bases, the J end lost 10 bases, and 13 bases lay between the germline ends. The CDR3 loop reads CASSWEVGEQFF. The CDR3 region has the DNA TGTGCCAGCAGTTGGGAGGTAGGGGAGCAGTTCTTC.